This note documents a single T cell receptor beta chain sequence. The antigen is not known. This record belongs to a study of CD8 T cells in Susac syndrome. Study-level points and caveats: Among people with Susac, CD8+ clonal expansion was greatest in TEMRA cells and active patients. Four to six Susac-specific public clones appeared in CD8+ TEMRA repertoires, and roughly 15 in total CD8+ repertoires.

cDNA came from around 0.5 to 1 ug RNA primed by random hexamers. The immunoSEQ assay covered 54 Vbeta and 13 Jbeta segments for CDR3. One entry per CDR3 protein, called by TCRdb with MiXCR from the immunoSEQ multiplex PCR reads. This repertoire shows 120,000 or so distinct CDR3 sequences, around 94% found once; its top ten account for approximately 0.22%. TCR beta was sequenced from blood CD8+ and CD4+ T cells. The CDR3 has 15 amino acids. From germline, CDR1 is LGHDT and CDR2 YNNKEL (reference sequence). V was shortened by 4 bases and J by 5 bases, with 17 bases between the two germline ends. The rearrangement joins TRBV3-1 to TRBJ1-2; D is perhaps TRBD1 (5 bases). Sequenced: CD8+ T cells from PBMCs. The receptor's source is a human donor with Susac syndrome. CDR3 sequence reads: CASSPEGRGFYGYTF. The CDR3 DNA follows: TGTGCCAGCAGCCCGGAGGGGCGAGGGTTTTATGGCTACACCTTC.